Listed below are T cell receptor beta chains from one sample, sequenced in a study of immune cell composition in non-small cell lung cancer. Profiled with immunoSEQ multiplex PCR; TCRdb holds only in-frame clones, not every one. The data hold around 13,000 clones, with approximately 84% observed a single time. The sample consisted of lung tumor tissue. All receptors come from a human donor with non-small cell lung cancer. Both conserved end residues are part of each CDR3. The D gene is left open where the match is weak. A row's size may be missing; if present it is once, few, many or a size class.

.,TRBJ1-3,TRBV23-1,12,.,CASSPRPGLEDF,TGCGCCAGCAGCCCGAGGCCGGGACTCGAGGATTTT
.,TRBJ2-7,TRBV11-2,14,.,CASSSGPGTGEQYF,TGTGCCAGCAGCTCGGGACCAGGGACGGGCGAGCAGTACTTC
.,TRBJ1-4,TRBV25-1,14,.,CASSDGRGGEKLFF,TGTGCCAGCAGTGATGGGAGGGGTGGTGAAAAACTGTTTTTT
once,TRBJ1-5,TRBV27,15,.,CASSLVLGGGQPQHF,TGTGCCAGCAGTTTGGTTTTAGGGGGGGGTCAGCCCCAGCATTTT
.,TRBJ2-4,TRBV29-1,14,.,CSVEPSGAKNIQYF,TGCAGCGTTGAACCTTCAGGGGCCAAAAACATTCAGTACTTC
.,TRBJ2-3,TRBV9,16,.,CASSVDNGGTTDTQYF,TGTGCCAGCAGCGTAGATAACGGGGGCACCACAGATACGCAGTATTTT
.,TRBJ1-2,TRBV19,15,.,CASSISGGGGYGYTF,TGTGCCAGTAGTATATCGGGAGGGGGAGGCTATGGCTACACCTTC
.,TRBJ2-1,TRBV5-1,15,TRBD2,CASSLGGLPSNEQFF,TGCGCCAGCAGCTTGGGGGGACTACCCAGCAATGAGCAGTTCTTC
.,TRBJ1-3,TRBV6-6,13,.,CASISGGGNTIYF,TGTGCCAGCATCTCGGGGGGGGGAAACACCATATATTTT
.,TRBJ2-7,TRBV11-2,17,.,CASSLEVGALEDYEQYF,TGTGCCAGCAGCTTAGAGGTAGGGGCGCTAGAAGACTACGAGCAGTACTTC
.,TRBJ2-2,TRBV5-4,17,.,CASSSGGLKNVAGELFF,TGTGCCAGCAGCTCAGGGGGACTAAAGAATGTCGCCGGGGAGCTGTTTTTT
.,TRBJ2-3,TRBV28,15,.,CASRQAESSTDTQYF,TGTGCCAGCAGGCAAGCGGAATCTAGCACAGATACGCAGTATTTT
.,TRBJ2-1,TRBV29-1,13,TRBD2,CSVAGLAGNEQFF,TGCAGCGTTGCGGGGCTAGCGGGCAATGAGCAGTTCTTC
.,TRBJ1-4,TRBV19,14,.,CASSHRDSDEKLFF,TGTGCCAGTAGCCACAGGGATTCTGACGAAAAACTGTTTTTT
.,TRBJ1-4,TRBV30,13,.,CAWSRATNEKLFF,TGTGCCTGGAGTAGGGCAACTAATGAAAAACTGTTTTTT
once,TRBJ2-2,TRBV5-1,14,.,CASSLVGSTGELFF,TGCGCCAGCAGCTTGGTAGGGTCCACCGGGGAGCTGTTTTTT
.,TRBJ2-3,TRBV7-3,16,TRBD2,CASSSRGLAYTDTQYF,TGTGCCAGCAGCTCCCGGGGACTAGCCTACACAGATACGCAGTATTTT
.,TRBJ2-1,TRBV2,14,.,CASSVGVTYNEQFF,TGTGCCAGCAGTGTCGGGGTTACCTACAATGAGCAGTTCTTC
.,TRBJ1-5,TRBV28,11,.,CASSFNQPQHF,TGTGCCAGCAGTTTTAATCAGCCCCAGCATTTT
large,TRBJ2-1,TRBV2,15,.,CASSTPGTYDNEQFF,TGTGCCAGCAGTACACCCGGGACTTACGATAATGAGCAGTTCTTC
.,TRBJ2-1,TRBV5-1,14,.,CASSIGALNNEQFF,TGCGCCAGCAGCATTGGGGCGCTTAACAATGAGCAGTTCTTC
.,TRBJ2-1,TRBV30,13,TRBD2,CAWGGRGYNEQFF,TGTGCCTGGGGCGGGAGAGGCTACAATGAGCAGTTCTTC
few,TRBJ2-1,TRBV2,16,TRBD2,CASSPLSGRRYNEQFF,TGTGCCAGCAGTCCCCTTAGCGGGAGGCGCTACAATGAGCAGTTCTTC
.,TRBJ2-3,TRBV20-1,9,.,CSASSTQYF,TGCAGTGCTAGTAGTACGCAGTATTTT